A single sample gave rise to the 17 T cell receptor beta chains below, sequenced in a study of T cells after yellow fever vaccination. TCRdb fed the 5' RACE reads into MiXCR, producing one record per CDR3 protein. The sample consists of 130,000 or so distinct CDR3 sequences, about 16% of them appearing once. Sequenced material: CD8+ T cells sorted from PBMCs, taken 5 days after the yellow fever booster vaccination. Source of these receptors: a man between 18 and 29 years old who received the YFV17D yellow fever vaccine.

In this sample, this clonotype turned up a few times. This sequence joins TRBV7-9 and TRBJ2-1; 8 bases agree with TRBD2. The CDR3 is 16 residues long. CDR1 and CDR2 from the germline V gene are SEHNR and FQNEAQ (reference sequence). V was pared by 1 base and J by 6 bases, with 8 bases of the junction left unmatched. The CDR3 here is CASSLDSRGEGNEQFF. The CDR3 DNA follows: TGTGCCAGCAGCTTAGATTCGCGGGGGGAAGGCAATGAGCAGTTCTTC.

The chain is built from TRBV6-5 and TRBJ2-1; TRBD1 might be the D (5 bases). V was cut by 3 bases and J by 9 bases, with 6 bases left in between. Germline CDR1 reads MNHEY; CDR2 reads SVGAGI. The length of the CDR3 is 11 residues. The DNA of the CDR3 is TGTGCCAGCAGTTATAGGGGTGAGCAGTTCTTC. It translates to CASSYRGEQFF.

In its sample, this clonotype was seen once. The chain combines TRBV28 with TRBJ1-3, with 10 positions matching TRBD1. Germline loops: CDR1 MDHEN, CDR2 SYDVKM. This CDR3 is 15 amino acids long. The J segment lost 0 bases and the V segment lost 5 bases, leaving 1 base of the junction unmatched. The CDR3 sequence: CASSDRGLSGNTIYF. The CDR3 region has the DNA TGTGCCAGCAGTGACAGGGGGCTCTCTGGAAACACCATATATTTT.

This clonotype was seen a handful of times. This rearrangement joins TRBV5-1 to TRBJ2-7, with D possibly being TRBD1 (5 bases). Trimming left V 0 bases short and J 0 bases short, with 13 bases between. The V gene's germline CDR1 is SGHRS and CDR2 YFSETQ. This CDR3 has 16 residues. The CDR3 is CASSLGVGVYSYEQYF. The CDR3 coding sequence is TGCGCCAGCAGCTTGGGGGTAGGGGTCTACTCCTACGAGCAGTACTTC.

J is TRBJ2-3 and V is TRBV2; TRBD2 is a possible D gene (5 bases). V was shortened by 6 bases and J by 0 bases, with 7 bases between the two germline ends. CDR3 length equals 13 residues. The germline CDR1 and CDR2 sequences are SNHLY and FYNNEI. The DNA of the CDR3 is TGTGCCAGCAGCGGGGTGAGCACAGATACGCAGTATTTT. Protein: CASSGVSTDTQYF.

This sequence joins TRBV6-2 or TRBV6-3 and TRBJ2-7, with a weak D call TRBD2 (5 bases). The length of the CDR3 is 11 residues. Germline loops: CDR1 MNHEY, CDR2 SVGEGT. The V and J ends lost 8 bases and 3 bases respectively, with 8 bases between them. The CDR3 protein is CASYGDYEQYV. The CDR3 DNA is TGTGCCAGCTACGGGGACTACGAGCAGTACGTC.

In this sample, this clonotype turned up a few times. J is TRBJ1-1 and V is TRBV5-1; tentative D call: TRBD1 (5 bases). The CDR3 loop spans 19 amino acids. Trimming removed 0 bases from V and 2 bases from J, with 23 bases in between. Per the germline V gene, CDR1 is SGHRS and CDR2 is YFSETQ. The CDR3 protein is CASSLAGAGREGINTEAFF. The CDR3 bases are TGCGCCAGCAGCTTGGCCGGGGCAGGAAGAGAGGGAATAAACACTGAAGCTTTCTTT.

The genes are TRBV14 and TRBJ2-1, with D perhaps TRBD1 (6 bases). Between the trimmed V and J ends, which lost 2 bases and 8 bases, there was a span of 10 bases. This CDR3 spans 13 amino acids. Germline V lookup: CDR1 SGHDN, CDR2 FVKESK. Here the CDR3 DNA reads TGTGCCAGCAGCCAACACAGGGATCATGAGCAGTTCTTC. Residues: CASSQHRDHEQFF.

This clonotype showed up just a few times. The rearrangement links TRBV14 to TRBJ2-7, with 8 bases aligning to TRBD2. CDR3 size: 15 residues. Trimming took 4 bases from V and 2 from J; bases not matched to a gene: 7. The germline gives CDR1 SGHDN, CDR2 FVKESK. The CDR3 coding sequence is TGTGCCAGCAGCCGCAATAGCGGGGCCCCCTACGAGCAGTACTTC. As protein: CASSRNSGAPYEQYF.

This clonotype was seen more than once but under ten times. The gene calls are TRBV6-2 or TRBV6-3 and TRBJ2-7; weak D call: TRBD1 (6 bases). CDR3 length: 15 amino acids. The V end lost 6 bases, the J end lost 2 bases, and 17 bases lay between the germline ends. The germline CDR1 and CDR2 sequences are MNHEY and SVGEGT. The CDR3 protein is CASRPTEDSPYEQYF. In nucleotides, the CDR3 is TGTGCCAGCAGACCTACAGAGGACAGCCCCTACGAGCAGTACTTC.

This clonotype was seen more than once but under ten times. This rearrangement joins TRBV9 to TRBJ2-7; D is perhaps TRBD1 (6 bases). This CDR3 region has 13 residues. Germline CDR1 is SGDLS and CDR2 is YYNGEE. Trimming took off 0 bases at V and 6 bases at J, with 10 bases between the two ends. This CDR3 reads CASSVEDSLEQYF. The CDR3 bases are TGTGCCAGCAGCGTAGAGGACAGTCTCGAGCAGTACTTC.

The rearrangement links TRBV7-2 to TRBJ1-2, with TRBD1 identical over 7 bases. CDR1 and CDR2 (germline): SGHTA, FQGNSA. After removal of 3 bases from V and 8 bases from J, the junction contained 6 bases not matched to a gene. CDR3 length: 13 amino acids. The DNA of the CDR3 is TGTGCCAGCAGCTTGACAGGGCCCTCCGGCTACACCTTC. Protein sequence: CASSLTGPSGYTF.

This rearrangement joins TRBV7-9 to TRBJ2-1; TRBD2 matches 13 bases. Germline CDR1 is SEHNR and CDR2 is FQNEAQ (reference sequence). J was trimmed by 9 bases and V by 5 bases; bases with no gene match: 7. This CDR3 is built from 15 residues. The CDR3 sequence: CASSENGLAGVEQFF. CDR3 nucleotides: TGTGCCAGCAGCGAAAACGGACTAGCGGGGGTTGAGCAGTTCTTC.

This clonotype appeared a few times. Germline is not matched at one junction end, which may reflect a read error. The V call is TRBV7-7, the J call TRBJ1-5; TRBD1 is a possible D gene (6 bases). The CDR3 has 14 amino acids. Per the germline V gene, CDR1 is SSHAT and CDR2 is FNYEAQ (reference sequence). DNA for the CDR3: TGTGCTAGCAGGTCGAGGGGGGCTCTACAGCCCCAGCATTTT. Translation: CASRSRGALQPQHF. Full variable domain (remainder filled in from reference TRBV7-7 and TRBJ1-5): GAGVSQSPRYKVTKRGQDVTLRCDPISSHATLYWYQQALGQGPEFLTYFNYEAQPDKSGLPSDRFSAERPEGSISTLTIQRTEQRDSAMYRCASRSRGALQPQHFGDGTRLSIL.

This chain joins TRBV6-2 or TRBV6-3 and TRBJ1-1; TRBD1 might be the D (6 bases). There are 10 residues in the CDR3. CDR1 is MNHEY and CDR2 is SVGEGT in the germline V gene. Trimming took off 2 bases at V and 11 bases at J, with 6 bases between the two ends. CDR3 nucleotides: TGTGCCAGCAGTTACGACAGGGCTTTCTTT. Protein sequence: CASSYDRAFF.

This clonotype was observed a few times. The rearrangement joins TRBV12-3 or TRBV12-4 to TRBJ2-1; D remains ambiguous. This CDR3 region has 12 residues. The ends were cut back, 3 bases at V and 7 bases at J, with 7 bases in the middle. This CDR3 reads CASSFPRNEQFF. The CDR3 DNA reads TGTGCCAGCAGTTTCCCGCGGAATGAGCAGTTCTTC.

The chain has TRBV20-1 and TRBJ2-7; the D gene is possibly TRBD1 (5 bases). The CDR3 is made up of 13 amino acids. CDR1 and CDR2 from the germline V gene are DFQATT and SNEGSKA (reference sequence). V lost 6 bases, J lost 0 bases, and 12 bases lay in between. The CDR3 DNA reads TGCAGTGCACTAACAGGTCTCTCCTACGAGCAGTACTTC. Translation: CSALTGLSYEQYF.